These 29 T cell receptor beta chains share one sample of origin, sequenced in a study of blood T cell repertoires in COVID-19. Assay: immunoSEQ multiplex PCR; the TCRdb copy retains only in-frame clones and omits some. The sample carries roughly 73,000 clones, about 84% recorded once. Sequenced sample: peripheral blood. The receptor set was obtained from a human donor in a cohort sampled during active COVID-19.

The CDR3 region has the DNA TGTGCCAGCAGTGGATCAGGGGGATGGGATGGCTACACCTTC. It is translated as CASSGSGGWDGYTF. This chain uses TRBV25-1 with TRBJ1-2; 7 nucleotides line up with TRBD1. Looked up from germline, CDR1 is MGHDK and CDR2 is SYGVNS. The CDR3 consists of 14 residues. After removal of 4 bases from V and 6 bases from J, the junction contained 8 bases not matched to a gene.

A note on this clone: Germline and junction disagree at one end, which may indicate a read error. CDR3 bases: TGTGCCAGCAGGGAAGGGGGCGTTGGGGCCAACGTCCTGACTTTC. It specifies CASREGGVGANVLTF. V gene TRBV6-1 combines with J gene TRBJ2-6, with 7 bases identical to TRBD1. The CDR3 is 15 residues long. Looked up from germline, CDR1 is MNHNS and CDR2 is SASEGT.

This sequence joins TRBV6-1 and TRBJ1-3; 9 bases map to TRBD1. V dropped 1 base and J dropped 6; count of bases not matched to a gene: 7. Germline V gene sequence: CDR1 MNHNS, CDR2 SASEGT. CDR3 length: 16 amino acids. CDR3 loop: CASSEGITGGVNTIYF. The CDR3 DNA reads as TGTGCCAGCAGTGAAGGAATCACAGGGGGCGTAAACACCATATATTTT.

The rearrangement joins TRBV2 to TRBJ1-4; the match to TRBD1 covers 8 bases. The V gene end was trimmed by 2 bases and the J gene end by 3 bases; junction bases not matched to a gene: 17. CDR3 length: 20 residues. Germline-derived CDR1 and CDR2 are SNHLY and FYNNEI. CDR3 sequence reads: CASSEKSLDDRGAANEKLFF. Written as DNA, the CDR3 is TGTGCCAGCAGTGAAAAGAGTCTTGATGACAGGGGAGCGGCTAATGAAAAACTGTTTTTT.

The CDR3 DNA follows: TGTGCCAGCCTTCAGGGGTCGGGCAATCAGCCCCAGCATTTT. This translates into CASLQGSGNQPQHF. This sequence joins TRBV28 and TRBJ1-5; the D gene is possibly TRBD1 (6 bases). The CDR3 totals 14 residues. The germline gives CDR1 MDHEN, CDR2 SYDVKM. The V gene lost 8 bases and the J gene lost 2 bases, with 13 bases spanning the gap.

V gene TRBV5-4 combines with J gene TRBJ2-1; 8 nucleotides line up with TRBD2. This CDR3 contains 16 residues. J lost 1 base, V lost 4 bases, and 7 bases had no gene match. CDR1 is SGHNT, CDR2 YYREEE, per germline (reference sequence). The DNA for the CDR3 is TGTGCCAGCAGCCCCTCGAGCGGGGGTTCCTACAATGAGCAGTTCTTC. As protein: CASSPSSGGSYNEQFF.

About this clone: At one end, the junction sequence differs from germline, possibly due to a read error. This chain joins TRBV27 and TRBJ2-6; D is possibly TRBD2 (6 bases). This CDR3 has 18 residues. Germline-derived CDR1 and CDR2 are MNHEY and SMNVEV (reference sequence). The CDR3 DNA follows: TGTGCCAGCAGCACCTGGACTAAAGCCTCCTCTGAGGCCAACGTCCTGACTTTC. Translated: CASSTWTKASSEANVLTF.

The chain uses TRBV12-5 and TRBJ2-7; the D gene is possibly TRBD2 (5 bases). The CDR3 totals 11 residues. Per the germline V gene, CDR1 is LGHNT and CDR2 is FRNRAP. V was trimmed by 6 bases and J by 11 bases, leaving 14 bases between them. CDR3 bases: TGTGCTAGTGGAGCGGCCGACACGAAGTACTTC. Its protein product is CASGAADTKYF.

Comment on this clone: One end of the junction is discordant with germline, which a read error may explain. The chain couples TRBV5-4 to TRBJ2-6; the match to TRBD2 covers 8 bases. CDR1 and CDR2 (germline): SGHNT, YYREEE (reference sequence). The CDR3 extends over 12 amino acids. The CDR3: CASSPGAGLVAF. In DNA form, the CDR3 reads TGTGCCAGCAGCCCGGGGGCGGGACTAGTTGCTTTC.

The chain joins TRBV24-1 to TRBJ2-1; 12 bases align to TRBD2. The CDR3 spans 13 residues. J lost 11 bases, V lost 4 bases, and 2 bases had no gene match. In germline, CDR1 is KGHDR, CDR2 SFDVKD. The CDR3 is CATSERTSGKQFF. The CDR3 coding sequence is TGTGCCACCAGTGAAAGGACTAGCGGGAAGCAGTTCTTC.

The chain couples TRBV7-2 to TRBJ2-5; 7 positions agree with TRBD1. The CDR3 covers 14 residues. Trimming took 3 bases from V and 3 from J; bases not matched to a gene: 4. Germline V CDR1 and CDR2: SGHTA, FQGNSA. The CDR3 reads CASSFDRVKETQYF. As DNA, the CDR3 is TGTGCCAGCAGCTTTGACAGGGTGAAAGAGACCCAGTACTTC.

There are a few counts of this clone. The rearrangement uses TRBV18 and TRBJ1-2, with TRBD1 identical over 9 bases. Germline V CDR1 and CDR2: KGHSH, LQKENI. Unmatched junction bases numbered 4, after V lost 5 bases and J lost 0 bases. The CDR3 runs to 15 residues. CDR3 sequence reads: CASSGDREPNYGYTF. CDR3 DNA sequence: TGTGCCAGCTCAGGGGACAGGGAACCTAACTATGGCTACACCTTC.

CDR3 coding DNA: TGTGCCAGTGCTGAGAGGATCCCAACTAATGAAAAACTGTTTTTT. This encodes CASAERIPTNEKLFF. J is TRBJ1-4 and V is TRBV19; D remains unclear. CDR3 length: 15 amino acids. V lost 8 bases to trimming and J lost 0 bases, with 13 bases between them. Germline V lookup: CDR1 LNHDA, CDR2 SQIVND (reference sequence). The full variable domain, with the rest looked up from reference TRBV19 and TRBJ1-4, is DGGITQSPKYLFRKEGQNVTLSCEQNLNHDAMYWYRQDPGQGLRLIYYSQIVNDFQKGDIAEGYSVSREKKESFPLTVTSAQKNPTAFYLCASAERIPTNEKLFFGSGTQLSVL.

The CDR3 DNA reads TGTGCCAGCAGCCAAGTGGACAGGAACACTGAAGCTTTCTTT. Protein product: CASSQVDRNTEAFF. The chain uses TRBV3-1 (or the pseudogene TRBV3-2) and TRBJ1-1; D may be TRBD1 (6 bases). Per the germline V gene, CDR1 is LGHDT and CDR2 is YNNKEL (reference sequence). CDR3 length: 14 amino acids. V lost 1 base, J lost 1 base, and 7 bases lay in between.

The chain couples TRBV7-9 to TRBJ2-5, with D tentatively TRBD1 (6 bases). The CDR3 is 14 residues long. Germline CDR1 and CDR2: SEHNR and FQNEAQ (reference sequence). V lost 1 base and J 5 bases, leaving 11 bases between the germline ends. The CDR3 DNA is TGTGCCAGCAGCTTAGGCCAGGGGTGGGAGACCCAGTACTTC. It is translated as CASSLGQGWETQYF.

The CDR3 DNA reads TGTGCCAGCAGCGTCCGCCAAGAGACCCAGTACTTC. Protein: CASSVRQETQYF. The genes are TRBV5-4 and TRBJ2-5; no clear D gene. This CDR3 has 12 residues. CDR1 is SGHNT and CDR2 is YYREEE in the germline V gene (reference sequence). V was shortened by 4 bases and J by 1 base, with 5 bases between the two germline ends.

This chain uses TRBV28 with TRBJ1-1; the D gene is possibly TRBD1 (5 bases). CDR3 length: 13 residues. CDR1 is MDHEN, CDR2 SYDVKM, per germline. Deletions cut 6 bases from V and 4 bases from J, with 12 bases between. The CDR3 DNA sequence: TGTGCCAGCAGCCCAGGGTGGGCCACTGAAGCTTTCTTT. Translated, it gives CASSPGWATEAFF.

This clone came up a few times. The V call is TRBV27, the J call TRBJ2-1; 9 nucleotides agree with TRBD2. The CDR3 contains 19 residues. V was pared by 4 bases and J by 3 bases, with 16 bases of the junction left unmatched. Germline V lookup: CDR1 MNHEY, CDR2 SMNVEV (reference sequence). CDR3 in amino acids: CASSSMGLAKRVGYNEQFF. In DNA form, the CDR3 reads TGTGCCAGCAGTTCGATGGGACTAGCCAAAAGGGTAGGCTACAATGAGCAGTTCTTC.

This clone is a singleton in its sample. The chain employs TRBV16 and TRBJ2-7; the match to TRBD1 covers 9 bases. V shed 1 base and J 3 bases; nucleotides not matched to a gene: 4. The CDR3 is made up of 15 amino acids. Germline values: CDR1 KGHSY, CDR2 FQNENV. The CDR3 DNA reads TGTGCCAGCAGCCAATTCACAGGGGGCTTCTACGAGCAGTACTTC. It encodes CASSQFTGGFYEQYF. The whole variable domain, remainder taken from reference TRBV16 and TRBJ2-7, is GEEVAQTPKHLVRGEGQKAKLYCAPIKGHSYVFWYQQVLKNEFKFLISFQNENVFDETGMPKERFSAKCLPNSPCSLEIQATKLEDSAVYFCASSQFTGGFYEQYFGPGTRLTVT.

The chain is built from TRBV18 and TRBJ1-2; weak D call: TRBD1 (6 bases). CDR3 length: 14 residues. Deletions cut 4 bases from V and 8 bases from J, with 17 bases between. Germline V gene data show CDR1 as KGHSH and CDR2 as LQKENI. CDR3 sequence reads: CASSRLDPGEGYTF. The CDR3, as DNA: TGTGCCAGCTCACGACTCGATCCAGGGGAAGGCTACACCTTC.

This rearrangement joins TRBV18 to TRBJ2-1; 12 bases fit TRBD1. The CDR3 is 16 amino acids. Germline V lookup: CDR1 KGHSH, CDR2 LQKENI. Trimming cost V 4 bases and J 6 bases; bases outside gene matches: 7. This chain's CDR3 is CASSRSGQGASNEQFF. The CDR3 bases are TGTGCCAGCTCACGATCGGGACAGGGGGCTTCCAATGAGCAGTTCTTC.

V usage is TRBV7-9 and J usage is TRBJ2-4; 11 bases match TRBD1. The CDR3 is made up of 16 amino acids. J was trimmed by 3 bases and V by 4 bases; bases with no gene match: 5. Germline CDR1 reads SEHNR; CDR2 reads FQNEAQ (reference sequence). CDR3 residues: CASSSGQGAGKNIQYF. The CDR3 DNA is TGTGCCAGCAGCTCCGGACAGGGGGCCGGCAAAAACATTCAGTACTTC. Based on the CDR3 plus reference TRBV7-9 and TRBJ2-4, the full variable domain is DTGVSQNPRHKITKRGQNVTFRCDPISEHNRLYWYRQTLGQGPEFLTYFQNEAQLEKSRLLSDRFSAERPKGSFSTLEIQRTEQGDSAMYLCASSSGQGAGKNIQYFGAGTRLSVL.

The gene calls are TRBV27 and TRBJ2-7, with 13 nucleotides matching TRBD2. Germline V gene sequence: CDR1 MNHEY, CDR2 SMNVEV (reference sequence). The CDR3 loop spans 19 amino acids. Trimming cost V 3 bases and J 6 bases; bases outside gene matches: 17. CDR3 sequence (DNA): TGTGCCAGCAGTTTCGGGACTAGCGGGATCGGAGGTTCGATTCGCGAGCAGTACTTC. Translated, it gives CASSFGTSGIGGSIREQYF.

The chain has TRBV24-1 and TRBJ2-1; D is perhaps TRBD2 (6 bases). CDR1 and CDR2 (germline): KGHDR, SFDVKD. CDR3 size: 16 residues. Between the trimmed V and J ends, which lost 1 base and 3 bases, there was a span of 12 bases. The CDR3 spells CATSDFVAENYNEQFF. The CDR3 DNA is TGTGCCACCAGTGATTTCGTAGCGGAGAACTACAATGAGCAGTTCTTC.

J is TRBJ1-4 and V is TRBV6-5; D gene uncertain. Trimming left V 2 bases short and J 8 bases short, with 15 bases between. The CDR3 covers 15 residues. Germline CDR1 and CDR2: MNHEY and SVGAGI. CDR3 protein: CASSYESGVYEKLFF. The CDR3 DNA follows: TGTGCCAGCAGTTACGAGTCTGGAGTTTACGAAAAACTGTTTTTT.

The rearrangement links TRBV2 to TRBJ1-2; possible D gene TRBD1, 5 bases. Germline values: CDR1 SNHLY, CDR2 FYNNEI. Between the trimmed V and J ends, which lost 11 bases and 5 bases, there was a span of 12 bases. CDR3 length: 11 residues. The CDR3 is CAGGTVYGYTF. CDR3 nucleotide sequence: TGTGCCGGGGGGACGGTATATGGCTACACCTTC.

The genes are TRBV19 and TRBJ2-7, with TRBD1 as a possible D gene (7 bases). Trimming removed 1 base from V and 5 bases from J, with 9 bases in between. CDR3 size: 13 residues. Germline CDR1 and CDR2: LNHDA and SQIVND (reference sequence). CDR3 sequence: CASSIGRGDEQYF. The CDR3 DNA reads as TGTGCCAGTAGTATAGGCAGGGGGGACGAGCAGTACTTC.

With regard to this clone: Other DNA sequences of this sample code for an identical CDR3. The rearrangement links TRBV4-3 to TRBJ2-7; the match to TRBD1 covers 8 bases. Germline trimming cut 6 bases from V and 5 bases from J; bases unmatched to any gene: 9. CDR1 and CDR2 from the germline V gene are LGHNA and YSLEER. The CDR3 is 14 amino acids. CDR3 in DNA: TGCGCCAGCAGTGAGGTAGGACAGGGCCACGAGCAGTACTTC. It codes for CASSEVGQGHEQYF.

The count of this clone is one. This chain joins TRBV7-8 and TRBJ1-5; 7 bases are a match to TRBD1. V shed 1 base and J 6 bases; nucleotides not matched to a gene: 6. Germline lookup yields CDR1 SGHVS and CDR2 FQNEAQ. There are 15 residues in the CDR3. The CDR3: CASSLGEQGVQPQHF. The CDR3 DNA sequence: TGTGCCAGCAGCTTAGGAGAGCAGGGGGTTCAGCCCCAGCATTTT.